The next 16 T cell receptor beta chains were all read from a single sample in a study of T cell responses to AZD1222 COVID-19 vaccine. Clones were read by immunoSEQ multiplex PCR, and TCRdb kept only the in-frame ones, dropping some. The sample consists of about 44,000 clones, less than 85% of them appearing once. The material was peripheral blood, obtained on day 0 of AZD1222 vaccination. These receptors all stem from an adult in good health.

The chain combines TRBV4-2 with TRBJ1-3, with a tentative D call TRBD1 (5 bases). CDR1 LGHNA and CDR2 YNFKEQ come from the germline V gene. This CDR3 contains 17 residues. V lost 5 bases and J lost 0, with 17 bases in between. The CDR3 coding sequence is TGTGCCAGCAGCGAGAGTTGGGGGGATGTCTCTGGAAACACCATATATTTT. As protein: CASSESWGDVSGNTIYF.

This clone was detected once. The V gene is TRBV15, the J gene TRBJ2-1; no definite D call. CDR1 is LNHNV, CDR2 YYDKDF, per germline (reference sequence). There are 14 residues in the CDR3. Trimming left V 0 bases short and J 3 bases short, with 6 bases between. This CDR3 is CATSRDNGYNEQFF. In nucleotides, the CDR3 is TGTGCCACCAGCAGAGATAACGGCTACAATGAGCAGTTCTTC.

V and J are TRBV19 and TRBJ1-6; D might be TRBD1 (5 bases). CDR1 and CDR2 from the germline V gene are LNHDA and SQIVND (reference sequence). The germline V and J ends were trimmed by 3 bases and 1 base, with 13 bases remaining between them. This CDR3 is built from 17 residues. DNA of the CDR3: TGTGCCAGTAGTATGGCCCCGGGGGAATCCTATAATTCACCCCTCCACTTT. Protein product: CASSMAPGESYNSPLHF.

The CDR3 sequence is CASSVRKTGNEKLFF. The CDR3 DNA reads as TGTGCCAGCAGTGTTAGGAAGACAGGGAATGAAAAACTGTTTTTT. The chain is built from TRBV2 and TRBJ1-4, with TRBD1 identical over 7 bases. The ends lost 4 bases at V and 5 bases at J; junction bases unmatched: 7. Germline V CDR1 and CDR2: SNHLY, FYNNEI. CDR3 length equals 15 residues. Using reference TRBV2 and TRBJ1-4 for the parts outside the CDR3, the full variable domain is EPEVTQTPSHQVTQMGQEVILRCVPISNHLYFYWYRQILGQKVEFLVSFYNNEISEKSEIFDDQFSVERPDGSNFTLKIRSTKLEDSAMYFCASSVRKTGNEKLFFGSGTQLSVL.

The chain combines TRBV2 with TRBJ2-7, with D perhaps matching TRBD1 (6 bases). This CDR3 is 15 amino acids long. Trimming pared 6 bases from V and 2 bases from J, leaving 17 bases between. Germline assignment: CDR1 SNHLY and CDR2 FYNNEI. The CDR3 loop is CASRQQGLLPYEQYF. The CDR3 DNA sequence: TGTGCCAGCAGACAACAGGGATTATTGCCCTACGAGCAGTACTTC.

The chain recombines TRBV28 with TRBJ1-5, with a weak D call TRBD1 (6 bases). Trimming pared 5 bases from V and 4 bases from J, leaving 18 bases between. Germline-derived CDR1 and CDR2 are MDHEN and SYDVKM. CDR3 length equals 16 residues. CDR3 region: CASSPPTQGWNQPQHF. CDR3 nucleotides: TGTGCCAGCAGTCCCCCGACCCAGGGGTGGAATCAGCCCCAGCATTTT.

The CDR3 loop reads CATSGTSWGSSYNEQFF. As DNA, the CDR3 is TGTGCCACCAGTGGGACTAGCTGGGGGAGCTCCTACAATGAGCAGTTCTTC. V is TRBV24-1 and J is TRBJ2-1; 8 bases are a match to TRBD2. J lost 0 bases, V lost 5 bases, and 8 bases had no gene match. This CDR3 region has 17 residues. CDR1 KGHDR and CDR2 SFDVKD come from the germline V gene.

The chain joins TRBV2 to TRBJ2-4, with D unresolved. Germline-derived CDR1 and CDR2 are SNHLY and FYNNEI. The CDR3 is 17 amino acids. V was pared by 2 bases and J by 1 base, with 15 bases between. The CDR3 loop reads CASSELRPDMAKNIQYF. The CDR3 DNA reads as TGTGCCAGCAGTGAACTGAGACCAGATATGGCCAAAAACATTCAGTACTTC. Filled out from reference TRBV2 and TRBJ2-4, the complete variable domain reads EPEVTQTPSHQVTQMGQEVILRCVPISNHLYFYWYRQILGQKVEFLVSFYNNEISEKSEIFDDQFSVERPDGSNFTLKIRSTKLEDSAMYFCASSELRPDMAKNIQYFGAGTRLSVL.

The chain uses TRBV10-3 and TRBJ1-1; D is ambiguous. The CDR3 has 14 residues. Germline V gene data show CDR1 as ENHRY and CDR2 as SYGVKD. Deletions cut 4 bases from V and 3 bases from J, with 12 bases between. CDR3 in DNA: TGTGCCATCAGTGGGAGGTCAGCGGACACTGAAGCTTTCTTT. It encodes CAISGRSADTEAFF.

The chain recombines TRBV7-8 with TRBJ1-4, with a weak D call TRBD1 (5 bases). CDR1 SGHVS and CDR2 FQNEAQ come from the germline V gene. Deletions cut 1 base from V and 0 bases from J, with 21 bases between. CDR3 length: 20 residues. The CDR3 DNA reads as TGTGCCAGCAGCTTAGGGGGACTGAAGGGGACTCCCCCAACTAATGAAAAACTGTTTTTT. Protein sequence: CASSLGGLKGTPPTNEKLFF.

J is TRBJ1-5 and V is TRBV4-2, with 7 bases aligning to TRBD1. Germline V lookup: CDR1 LGHNA, CDR2 YNFKEQ. V shed 0 bases and J 1 base; nucleotides not matched to a gene: 3. This CDR3 region has 16 residues. CDR3 sequence: CASSQERGQSNQPQHF. The CDR3 bases are TGTGCCAGCAGCCAAGAAAGGGGACAGAGCAATCAGCCCCAGCATTTT.

The chain couples TRBV6-1 to TRBJ1-6, with D possibly being TRBD1 (5 bases). The CDR3 spans 13 residues. V lost 6 bases and J 10 bases, leaving 13 bases between the germline ends. CDR1 is MNHNS, CDR2 SASEGT, per germline. The DNA for the CDR3 is TGTGCCAGCAGCTCAGGGTTCAACTCACCCCTCCACTTT. Protein: CASSSGFNSPLHF.

This chain connects TRBV28 to TRBJ2-3; D call uncertain. Germline CDR1 and CDR2: MDHEN and SYDVKM. V lost 1 base, J lost 1 base, and 9 bases lay in between. The CDR3 extends over 15 amino acids. This chain's CDR3 is CASSLLGRGTDTQYF. In DNA, the CDR3 is TGTGCCAGCAGTTTATTAGGTAGAGGCACAGATACGCAGTATTTT.

The chain joins TRBV6-2 or TRBV6-3 to TRBJ1-2; 9 bases line up with TRBD1. The CDR3 contains 18 residues. J lost 5 bases, V lost 5 bases, and 18 bases had no gene match. Germline V gene data show CDR1 as MNHEY and CDR2 as SVGEGT. The CDR3 bases are TGTGCCAGCAGTCCCATCAGCACAGGGGGCTTTGTTTCGTATGGCTACACCTTC. Residues: CASSPISTGGFVSYGYTF.

This chain joins TRBV7-2 and TRBJ1-3; D is undetermined. Germline CDR1 reads SGHTA; CDR2 reads FQGNSA. V gave up 1 base and J gave up 8 bases, with 12 bases separating them. The CDR3 runs 14 residues. CDR3: CASSLVPEIHTIYF. Here the CDR3 DNA reads TGTGCCAGCAGCTTAGTACCGGAGATACACACCATATATTTT.

This rearrangement joins TRBV10-3 to TRBJ1-4, with 10 bases that match TRBD1. CDR1 and CDR2 (germline): ENHRY, SYGVKD. The CDR3 sequence is 13 residues long. The V gene end was trimmed by 7 bases and the J gene end by 7 bases; junction bases not matched to a gene: 3. This chain's CDR3 is CAIKGQGSEKLFF. CDR3 DNA: TGTGCCATCAAGGGACAGGGGAGTGAAAAACTGTTTTTT.